Below, 32 T cell receptor beta chains from the same sample are listed, as sequenced in a study of OX40 agonist ivuxolimab in advanced cancers. Library method: the immunoSEQ multiplex PCR assay. TCRdb holds this immuneACCESS table with in-frame rearrangements only. Some clones are missing; in checked studies, unresolved V genes explain under half, and the rest has no known cause. The sample records 60,000 to 90,000 clones, about four fifths of which are singletons. The top ten constitute about 0.44% of the sample. The sequenced sample was CD4+ or CD8+ T cells sorted from blood, obtained in a trial of the OX40 agonist ivuxolimab. The receptor source for this set is an adult with an advanced solid tumor such as melanoma, head and neck, liver or kidney cancer.

The chain combines TRBV6-1 with TRBJ1-2, with 9 bases matching TRBD1. Germline trimming cut 4 bases from V and 4 bases from J; bases unmatched to any gene: 7. Germline CDR1 and CDR2: MNHNS and SASEGT. The CDR3 loop spans 15 amino acids. CDR3: CASSAAGTGSYGYTF. The CDR3 DNA reads TGTGCCAGCAGTGCAGCCGGGACAGGGAGCTATGGCTACACCTTC.

The chain carries TRBV10-1 and TRBJ1-5; no clear D. The CDR3 covers 13 residues. Germline V lookup: CDR1 WNHNN, CDR2 SYGVQD (reference sequence). V gave up 3 bases and J gave up 7 bases, with 10 bases separating them. The CDR3 protein is CASSEVQVQPQHF. The CDR3 region has the DNA TGCGCCAGCAGTGAAGTTCAGGTCCAGCCCCAGCATTTT.

The V call is TRBV4-1, the J call TRBJ1-1; D is perhaps TRBD1 (5 bases). The germline gives CDR1 MGHRA, CDR2 YSYEKL. The length of the CDR3 is 14 residues. Trimming left V 1 base short and J 5 bases short, with 11 bases between. The CDR3 loop is CASSQVGGRTEAFF. The CDR3 DNA reads TGCGCCAGCAGCCAAGTGGGGGGAAGGACTGAAGCTTTCTTT.

V usage is TRBV7-9 and J usage is TRBJ2-7; TRBD2 aligns across 13 bases. The V segment lost 5 bases and the J segment 1 base; nucleotides outside the gene matches: 8. This CDR3 spans 17 amino acids. CDR1 is SEHNR and CDR2 is FQNEAQ in the germline V gene (reference sequence). The CDR3 sequence: CASSPPGLAGESYEQYF. The CDR3 DNA sequence: TGTGCCAGCAGCCCACCTGGACTAGCGGGAGAGTCCTACGAGCAGTACTTC. Combining the CDR3 with reference TRBV7-9 and TRBJ2-7 gives the whole variable domain DTGVSQNPRHKITKRGQNVTFRCDPISEHNRLYWYRQTLGQGPEFLTYFQNEAQLEKSRLLSDRFSAERPKGSFSTLEIQRTEQGDSAMYLCASSPPGLAGESYEQYFGPGTRLTVT.

The count of this clone is one. The chain has TRBV5-1 and TRBJ2-3; D gene unclear. Germline CDR1 is SGHRS and CDR2 is YFSETQ. The CDR3 covers 15 residues. Trimming removed 4 bases at V and 0 bases at J, with 12 bases between. The CDR3 loop is CASSQDGSSTDTQYF. CDR3 nucleotides: TGCGCCAGCAGCCAAGACGGTTCTAGCACAGATACGCAGTATTTT.

The V gene is TRBV7-8, the J gene TRBJ1-2, with D uncertain. Trimming cost V 1 base and J 8 bases, with 20 bases left between them. The germline CDR1 and CDR2 sequences are SGHVS and FQNEAQ. The length of the CDR3 is 16 residues. CDR3 coding DNA: TGTGCCAGCAGCTTAGTCGGGCAGCGTCTCCCCCTGGGCTACACCTTC. Encoded protein: CASSLVGQRLPLGYTF.

CDR3: CASRVFPTGDTQYF. The CDR3 DNA sequence: TGTGCCAGCAGGGTTTTTCCGACAGGCGATACGCAGTATTTT. The J gene is TRBJ2-3, the V gene TRBV2, with D possibly matching TRBD1 (6 bases). This CDR3 has 14 residues. Germline CDR1 and CDR2: SNHLY and FYNNEI. Trimming shortened V by 6 bases and J by 6 bases, and 16 bases separated the two germline ends.

The rearrangement links TRBV5-1 to TRBJ1-2; TRBD1 matches at 7 bases. CDR1 is SGHRS and CDR2 is YFSETQ in the germline V gene. The CDR3 runs to 12 residues. J lost 2 bases, V lost 5 bases, and 0 bases had no gene match. DNA of the CDR3: TGCGCCAGCAGGACAGGGAACTATGGCTACACCTTC. It yields the protein CASRTGNYGYTF.

This sequence joins TRBV15 and TRBJ2-3; maybe TRBD2 (6 bases). From germline, CDR1 is LNHNV and CDR2 YYDKDF (reference sequence). Trimming shortened V by 3 bases and J by 0 bases, and 10 bases separated the two germline ends. The length of the CDR3 is 15 residues. The CDR3 DNA reads as TGTGCCACCAGCAGGAAGGGACTGAGCACAGATACGCAGTATTTT. Translation gives CATSRKGLSTDTQYF.

This chain uses TRBV7-2 with TRBJ1-5; 8 bases agree with TRBD1. V trimming: 2 bases; J trimming: 8 bases; junction bases outside the gene matches: 2. The CDR3 is 13 amino acids. Looked up from germline, CDR1 is SGHTA and CDR2 is FQGNSA. In DNA, the CDR3 is TGTGCCAGCAGCTTACAGGGGGCAAAGCCCCAGCATTTT. It yields the protein CASSLQGAKPQHF.

The J gene is TRBJ1-2, the V gene TRBV19; D possibly corresponds to TRBD1 (6 bases). V lost 3 bases, J lost 7 bases, and 12 bases lay in between. This CDR3 spans 13 amino acids. The germline V gene has CDR1 LNHDA and CDR2 SQIVND (reference sequence). CDR3 bases: TGTGCCAGTAGTATTTCAGGGGCTATTGGCTACACCTTC. Its translation: CASSISGAIGYTF.

The chain combines TRBV7-2 with TRBJ1-5; the D is unclear. Trimming removed 1 base at V and 4 bases at J, with 8 bases between. There are 14 residues in the CDR3. CDR1 is SGHTA and CDR2 is FQGNSA in the germline V gene. CDR3 residues: CASSLVRTNQPQHF. The CDR3, as DNA: TGTGCCAGCAGCTTAGTCAGGACGAATCAGCCCCAGCATTTT.

The chain combines TRBV27 with TRBJ1-5; D is ambiguous. The CDR3 sequence is 13 residues long. V was clipped by 2 bases and J by 6 bases, with 8 bases between them. Germline V CDR1 and CDR2: MNHEY, SMNVEV (reference sequence). The CDR3, as DNA: TGTGCCAGCAGTTTACTCCGGGGTCAGCCCCAGCATTTT. Its protein product is CASSLLRGQPQHF.

The V and J genes are TRBV2 and TRBJ1-5; 8 bases agree with TRBD1. The CDR3 has 14 residues. Germline CDR1 is SNHLY and CDR2 is FYNNEI. V was pared by 5 bases and J by 7 bases, with 7 bases of the junction left unmatched. CDR3 sequence reads: CASSIQGGPQPQHF. CDR3 DNA: TGTGCCAGCAGTATACAGGGGGGCCCGCAGCCCCAGCATTTT.

This rearrangement joins TRBV28 to TRBJ2-5; the D is unclear. Trimming took off 3 bases at V and 2 bases at J, with 4 bases between the two ends. Germline-derived CDR1 and CDR2 are MDHEN and SYDVKM. CDR3 length equals 12 residues. This chain's CDR3 is CASSFIQETQYF. The DNA for the CDR3 is TGTGCCAGCAGTTTTATTCAAGAGACCCAGTACTTC.

DNA of the CDR3: TGCGCCAGTACTAACACAGGCCAAGAGACCCAGTACTTC. It specifies CASTNTGQETQYF. The rearrangement uses TRBV10-1 and TRBJ2-5; tentatively, D is TRBD1 (5 bases). CDR1 and CDR2 from the germline V gene are WNHNN and SYGVQD (reference sequence). Trimming took 9 bases from V and 1 from J, leaving 12 bases between them. This CDR3 comprises 13 residues.

The chain recombines TRBV19 with TRBJ2-7; no clear D gene. The CDR3 is 11 residues long. Trimming left V 4 bases short and J 5 bases short, with 6 bases between. Germline CDR1 LNHDA, CDR2 SQIVND (reference sequence). CDR3: CASSSPDEQYV. CDR3 bases: TGTGCCAGTAGTAGCCCTGACGAGCAGTACGTC.

The chain carries TRBV20-1 and TRBJ2-1; no reliable D call. The length of the CDR3 is 11 residues. With 5 bases removed from V and 4 bases from J, the gap between germline ends came to 6 bases. Looked up from germline, CDR1 is DFQATT and CDR2 is SNEGSKA (reference sequence). The CDR3 sequence: CSAPVYNEQFF. CDR3 sequence (DNA): TGCAGTGCTCCCGTATACAATGAGCAGTTCTTC.

This rearrangement joins TRBV6-5 to TRBJ2-1, with TRBD2 identical over 10 bases. Germline V gene lookup returns CDR1 MNHEY and CDR2 SVGAGI. V was pared by 7 bases and J by 9 bases, with 9 bases of the junction left unmatched. The CDR3 runs 14 residues. The CDR3 DNA sequence: TGTGCCAGCAAGTTAGCGGGGGGAAGGGGTGAGCAGTTCTTC. It specifies CASKLAGGRGEQFF.

This clone was observed a handful of times. The gene calls are TRBV4-2 and TRBJ2-2, with 10 bases lining up with TRBD2. Trimming cost V 3 bases and J 3 bases; bases outside gene matches: 4. The CDR3 consists of 16 residues. Germline CDR1 is LGHNA and CDR2 is YNFKEQ. This chain's CDR3 is CASSHSGGLDTGELFF. CDR3 DNA sequence: TGTGCCAGCAGCCATAGCGGGGGGCTTGACACCGGGGAGCTGTTTTTT.

The chain joins TRBV18 to TRBJ1-3, with TRBD1 matching 9 bases. J was trimmed by 0 bases and V by 6 bases; bases with no gene match: 18. Germline V gene lookup returns CDR1 KGHSH and CDR2 LQKENI. The CDR3 runs to 20 residues. Here the CDR3 reads CASSRSPGQGISVSGNTIYF. CDR3 bases: TGTGCCAGCTCCCGAAGTCCGGGACAGGGCATCTCGGTCTCTGGAAACACCATATATTTT.

This rearrangement joins TRBV6-5 to TRBJ2-1; D tentatively reads TRBD1 or TRBD2 (5 bases each). The CDR3 sequence is 14 residues long. Germline V gene lookup returns CDR1 MNHEY and CDR2 SVGAGI. The V gene lost 4 bases and the J gene lost 6 bases, with 13 bases spanning the gap. CDR3 in DNA: TGTGCCAGCAGTTCGGCCGGGGCCCTCAATGAGCAGTTCTTC. Amino acids: CASSSAGALNEQFF.

This clone has only one observation. This chain joins TRBV14 and TRBJ2-5; D is ambiguous. CDR3 length: 13 amino acids. V was cut by 2 bases and J by 2 bases, with 6 bases left in between. Germline CDR1 and CDR2: SGHDN and FVKESK. The DNA of the CDR3 is TGTGCCAGCAGCCAAATTCCACAAGAGACCCAGTACTTC. Encoded protein: CASSQIPQETQYF.

The chain is built from TRBV19 and TRBJ1-5, with 10 nucleotides matching TRBD1. CDR1 is LNHDA and CDR2 is SQIVND in the germline V gene (reference sequence). The CDR3 extends over 15 amino acids. The J segment lost 3 bases and the V segment lost 5 bases, leaving 4 bases of the junction unmatched. CDR3 sequence reads: CASSQGQGFNQPQHF. The CDR3 nucleotides are TGTGCCAGTAGTCAGGGACAGGGGTTCAATCAGCCCCAGCATTTT. The full variable domain, its missing parts supplied by reference TRBV19 and TRBJ1-5, is DGGITQSPKYLFRKEGQNVTLSCEQNLNHDAMYWYRQDPGQGLRLIYYSQIVNDFQKGDIAEGYSVSREKKESFPLTVTSAQKNPTAFYLCASSQGQGFNQPQHFGDGTRLSIL.

The rearrangement links TRBV5-5 to TRBJ1-1; D uncertain. Trimming took off 1 base at V and 1 base at J, with 14 bases between the two ends. This CDR3 region has 16 residues. The germline V gene has CDR1 SGHKS and CDR2 YYEKEE (reference sequence). The CDR3 reads CASSLSIGLGNTEAFF. For the CDR3, the DNA is TGTGCCAGCAGCTTGAGTATAGGTCTTGGGAACACTGAAGCTTTCTTT.

The V call is TRBV5-4, the J call TRBJ2-3; D may match TRBD1 or TRBD2 (6 bases each). The CDR3 loop spans 13 amino acids. With 4 bases removed from V and 6 bases from J, the gap between germline ends came to 12 bases. Germline-derived CDR1 and CDR2 are SGHNT and YYREEE (reference sequence). The CDR3 bases are TGTGCCAGCAGCCAGTCGGGGGCGGATACGCAGTATTTT. It codes for CASSQSGADTQYF.

The chain is built from TRBV4-3 and TRBJ2-3; 11 bases are a match to TRBD2. The CDR3 is made up of 16 amino acids. Germline V gene sequence: CDR1 LGHNA, CDR2 YSLEER. J gave up 5 bases and V 1 base, and 5 bases lay outside the gene matches. The CDR3 loop is CASSQVLAGGGDTQYF. The CDR3 bases are TGCGCCAGCAGCCAAGTCCTAGCGGGAGGTGGAGATACGCAGTATTTT.

This rearrangement joins TRBV9 to TRBJ2-7; D not certain. V shed 4 bases and J shed 5 bases, with 13 bases lying between them. The CDR3 contains 13 residues. Looked up from germline, CDR1 is SGDLS and CDR2 is YYNGEE. DNA of the CDR3: TGTGCCAGCAGCCCGACGATCCCAGACGAGCAGTACGTC. This codes for CASSPTIPDEQYV.

This chain joins TRBV2 and TRBJ1-2; TRBD1 might be the D (5 bases). The CDR3 spans 14 residues. Germline V gene lookup returns CDR1 SNHLY and CDR2 FYNNEI. V shed 4 bases and J shed 2 bases, with 11 bases lying between them. The CDR3 DNA follows: TGTGCCAGCAGTGTCTCAAGGGGCAACTATGGCTACACCTTC. This encodes CASSVSRGNYGYTF.

This clone was seen only once. The chain has TRBV5-1 and TRBJ1-2, with 8 nucleotides matching TRBD1. After removal of 3 bases from V and 8 bases from J, the junction contained 9 bases not matched to a gene. The CDR3 is made up of 14 amino acids. Germline V gene lookup returns CDR1 SGHRS and CDR2 YFSETQ. The CDR3 protein is CASSSNDRGWGYTF. The CDR3 nucleotides are TGCGCCAGCAGCTCCAACGACAGGGGCTGGGGCTACACCTTC.

This clone appeared a few times. This chain links TRBV2 with TRBJ1-5, with D unclear. V dropped 8 bases and J dropped 0 bases, with 14 bases sitting between them. Germline assignment: CDR1 SNHLY and CDR2 FYNNEI. This CDR3 region has 15 residues. CDR3 in amino acids: CASRPLPISNQPQHF. The CDR3 DNA reads TGTGCCAGCCGGCCGTTACCTATTAGCAATCAGCCCCAGCATTTT.

This chain connects TRBV18 to TRBJ2-7, with a weak D call TRBD2 (5 bases). Germline CDR1 KGHSH, CDR2 LQKENI. Trimming stripped 2 bases from V and 7 bases from J, with 15 bases between. CDR3 length equals 14 residues. CDR3 sequence: CASSPDGSGREQYV. In DNA, the CDR3 is TGTGCCAGCTCACCAGACGGAAGCGGACGGGAGCAGTACGTC.